Below are 24 T cell receptor beta chains sequenced from a single sample in a study of blood T cell repertoires in COVID-19 (TCRdb year 2020). Receptor amplification or capture employed the immunoSEQ multiplex PCR assay. TCRdb mirrors the immuneACCESS table, restricted to in-frame sequences. Some clones are absent from its copies; in checked studies, under half trace to an unresolved V gene, and the reason for the others is unknown. The sample contains 300,000 to 400,000 clones, 65% to 90% of them found a single time. Approximately 4.4% of the sample comes from the top ten. Sequencing used PBMCs or T cells enriched from blood (not recorded which). These receptors originate from a middle-aged woman with acute COVID-19.

The chain employs TRBV5-4 and TRBJ1-1, with 9 bases aligning to TRBD1. This CDR3 region has 14 residues. V was pared by 7 bases and J by 4 bases, with 8 bases of the junction left unmatched. Germline CDR1 reads SGHNT; CDR2 reads YYREEE (reference sequence). The CDR3, as DNA: TGTGCCAGCGGTAGGGAACAGGGGGCCACTGAAGCTTTCTTT. It codes for CASGREQGATEAFF.

The rearrangement links TRBV29-1 to TRBJ1-1; D ambiguous. CDR1 and CDR2 (germline): SQVTM, ANQGSEA. This CDR3 comprises 13 residues. Trimming took off 4 bases at V and 0 bases at J, with 9 bases between the two ends. CDR3 sequence (DNA): TGCAGCGTTGGACCAGGTTTGAACACTGAAGCTTTCTTT. It encodes CSVGPGLNTEAFF. The variable domain in full, with the rest retrieved from reference TRBV29-1 and TRBJ1-1, is SAVISQKPSRDICQRGTSLTIQCQVDSQVTMMFWYRQQPGQSLTLIATANQGSEATYESGFVIDKFPISRPNLTFSTLTVSNMSPEDSSIYLCSVGPGLNTEAFFGQGTRLTVV.

The table lists this clone with a count of one. The V gene is TRBV18, the J gene TRBJ1-2; D remains unclear. The CDR3 consists of 13 residues. Trimming removed 3 bases from V and 8 bases from J, with 13 bases in between. Germline loops: CDR1 KGHSH, CDR2 LQKENI. CDR3 loop: CASSPDKGPGYTF. Written as DNA, the CDR3 is TGTGCCAGCTCACCTGACAAAGGTCCAGGCTACACCTTC.

The CDR3 loop reads CASSYRGALASEQYF. CDR3 in DNA: TGTGCCAGCAGCTACAGAGGGGCACTAGCGTCTGAGCAGTACTTC. The chain joins TRBV3-1 (or the pseudogene TRBV3-2) to TRBJ2-7; 7 bases fit TRBD2. Germline CDR1 LGHDT, CDR2 YNNKEL (reference sequence). Unmatched junction bases numbered 14, after V lost 5 bases and J lost 7 bases. The CDR3 runs 15 residues.

This sequence joins TRBV27 and TRBJ2-5; D may be TRBD1 (6 bases). Trimming shortened V by 2 bases and J by 4 bases, and 26 bases separated the two germline ends. Per the germline V gene, CDR1 is MNHEY and CDR2 is SMNVEV (reference sequence). This CDR3 spans 19 amino acids. The CDR3 here is CASSLKWSLGGREGETQYF. The CDR3 nucleotides are TGTGCCAGCAGTTTAAAATGGTCGCTAGGGGGACGAGAGGGAGAGACCCAGTACTTC.

The chain is built from TRBV7-2 and TRBJ1-6; D unresolved. The ends were cut back, 5 bases at V and 4 bases at J, with 18 bases in the middle. This CDR3 spans 17 amino acids. Germline assignment: CDR1 SGHTA and CDR2 FQGNSA. The CDR3 spells CASSHTVTELYNSPLHF. The CDR3 DNA sequence: TGTGCCAGCAGCCACACGGTGACGGAACTATATAATTCACCCCTCCACTTT.

V and J are TRBV28 and TRBJ2-7; TRBD2 is a possible D gene (6 bases). V lost 5 bases and J 5 bases, leaving 22 bases between the germline ends. The CDR3 runs 16 residues. The germline CDR1 and CDR2 sequences are MDHEN and SYDVKM. CDR3 nucleotide sequence: TGTGCCAGCAGTCAGATACCGGGACTCGGATATCACGAGCAGTACTTC. This codes for CASSQIPGLGYHEQYF.

This chain connects TRBV7-6 to TRBJ2-1; 9 bases are shared with TRBD2. V was clipped by 2 bases and J by 5 bases; unmatched bases: 4. The CDR3 sequence is 15 residues long. The germline V gene has CDR1 SGHVS and CDR2 FNYEAQ. CDR3 loop: CASSLLAGLNNEQFF. CDR3 nucleotide sequence: TGTGCCAGCAGCTTACTAGCGGGACTGAACAATGAGCAGTTCTTC.

The chain is built from TRBV9 and TRBJ1-5; D not certain. Germline V CDR1 and CDR2: SGDLS, YYNGEE. V dropped 3 bases and J dropped 4 bases, with 14 bases sitting between them. CDR3 size: 15 residues. The CDR3 protein is CASSAGLAGNQPQHF. For the CDR3, the DNA is TGTGCCAGCAGCGCCGGTTTGGCAGGTAATCAGCCCCAGCATTTT.

The gene calls are TRBV18 and TRBJ1-1; possible D gene TRBD1, 6 bases. CDR3 size: 15 residues. Germline lookup yields CDR1 KGHSH and CDR2 LQKENI. The V end was cut by 5 bases, the J end by 2 bases, with 15 bases between. The CDR3 sequence: CASSALGDTNTEAFF. In nucleotides, the CDR3 is TGTGCCAGCTCAGCCCTAGGGGACACAAACACTGAAGCTTTCTTT.

The chain links TRBV18 to TRBJ1-3; D is possibly TRBD1 (6 bases). V was clipped by 6 bases and J by 3 bases, with 12 bases between them. CDR1 is KGHSH, CDR2 LQKENI, per germline. The CDR3 extends over 14 amino acids. The CDR3 DNA reads as TGTGCCAGCTCCCCCGACAGGCTTGGAAACACCATATATTTT. It specifies CASSPDRLGNTIYF.

The genes are TRBV7-2 and TRBJ1-1, with D possibly being TRBD1 (5 bases). The CDR3 is made up of 13 amino acids. Germline values: CDR1 SGHTA, CDR2 FQGNSA. V dropped 4 bases and J dropped 7 bases, with 13 bases sitting between them. This chain's CDR3 is CASSSPRTHEAFF. The CDR3, as DNA: TGTGCCAGCAGCTCCCCTCGGACACATGAAGCTTTCTTT.

This chain uses TRBV3-1 (or the pseudogene TRBV3-2) with TRBJ1-1; D remains unclear. Germline V gene lookup returns CDR1 LGHDT and CDR2 YNNKEL (reference sequence). V was clipped by 7 bases and J by 4 bases, with 16 bases between them. The CDR3 contains 14 residues. CDR3 sequence: CASIGRSGSTEAFF. The CDR3 DNA is TGTGCCAGCATAGGACGGTCGGGGTCCACTGAAGCTTTCTTT.

The chain carries TRBV7-2 and TRBJ1-2, with 8 bases lining up with TRBD1. This CDR3 contains 14 residues. Losses at the gene ends were 5 bases for V and 7 bases for J; bases not matched to a gene: 9. Germline CDR1 reads SGHTA; CDR2 reads FQGNSA. Here the CDR3 DNA reads TGTGCCAGCAGCCCAGGACAGGGCTATATTGGCTACACCTTC. Protein product: CASSPGQGYIGYTF.

The chain employs TRBV7-5 and TRBJ2-7; no check of the table's D call, TRBD1, against the DNA was made. TRBV7-5 is annotated as a pseudogene. CDR3 length: 12 amino acids. CDR3 sequence: CARSLVQYEQYF. The CDR3 coding sequence is TGTGCCAGAAGCTTAGTTCAGTACGAGCAGTACTTC.

This clone was picked up one time. The chain is built from TRBV5-4 and TRBJ2-3; the D gene is possibly TRBD1 (6 bases). The CDR3 totals 17 residues. The germline V and J ends were trimmed by 1 base and 2 bases, with 17 bases remaining between them. CDR1 SGHNT and CDR2 YYREEE come from the germline V gene (reference sequence). CDR3 coding DNA: TGTGCCAGCAGCTTGTCTGTACGGACAGAAGTCACAGATACGCAGTATTTT. Translated, it gives CASSLSVRTEVTDTQYF.

The chain links TRBV3-1 (or the pseudogene TRBV3-2) to TRBJ2-2; TRBD1 matches at 8 bases. V lost 1 base, J lost 5 bases, and 9 bases stayed unmatched. The germline V gene has CDR1 LGHDT and CDR2 YNNKEL (reference sequence). This CDR3 is 17 amino acids long. DNA for the CDR3: TGTGCCAGCAGCCAAGTGACAGGGGAGAGTTATACCGGGGAGCTGTTTTTT. Protein product: CASSQVTGESYTGELFF.

The chain employs TRBV28 and TRBJ1-6; 9 bases map to TRBD1. This CDR3 spans 15 amino acids. CDR1 is MDHEN, CDR2 SYDVKM, per germline. With 1 base clipped from V and 10 bases from J, the junction kept 5 bases outside the gene matches. CDR3 protein: CASSLSGQGQSPLHF. In nucleotides, the CDR3 is TGTGCCAGCAGTTTATCGGGACAGGGACAGTCACCCCTCCACTTT.

V and J are TRBV28 and TRBJ2-6; 7 positions match TRBD1. Germline CDR1 MDHEN, CDR2 SYDVKM. The CDR3 runs 16 residues. V trimming: 7 bases; J trimming: 0 bases; junction bases outside the gene matches: 6. The CDR3 sequence is CASTSTGNSGANVLTF. In nucleotides, the CDR3 is TGTGCCAGCACTTCGACAGGGAACTCTGGGGCCAACGTCCTGACTTTC.

This chain joins TRBV6-5 and TRBJ1-1; the match to TRBD1 covers 11 bases. In germline, CDR1 is MNHEY, CDR2 SVGAGI. V was pared by 5 bases and J by 4 bases, with 3 bases of the junction left unmatched. The CDR3 loop spans 14 amino acids. Here the CDR3 reads CASSHGQGATEAFF. Written as DNA, the CDR3 is TGTGCCAGCAGTCACGGACAGGGGGCCACTGAAGCTTTCTTT.

The CDR3 DNA sequence: TGTGCCAGCAGGCGACCGGGAGTCAATGAGCAGTTCTTC. As protein: CASRRPGVNEQFF. The chain employs TRBV2 and TRBJ2-1, with D perhaps TRBD2 (6 bases). The germline V gene encodes CDR1 SNHLY and CDR2 FYNNEI. CDR3 size: 13 residues. The V gene lost 6 bases and the J gene lost 6 bases, with 12 bases spanning the gap. Supplemented by reference TRBV2 and TRBJ2-1, the full variable domain reads EPEVTQTPSHQVTQMGQEVILRCVPISNHLYFYWYRQILGQKVEFLVSFYNNEISEKSEIFDDQFSVERPDGSNFTLKIRSTKLEDSAMYFCASRRPGVNEQFFGPGTRLTVL.

This clone was detected only a few times. This rearrangement joins TRBV7-7 to TRBJ2-7, with 9 bases matching TRBD1. The germline gives CDR1 SSHAT, CDR2 FNYEAQ (reference sequence). The ends lost 5 bases at V and 2 bases at J; junction bases unmatched: 7. The length of the CDR3 is 15 residues. Written as DNA, the CDR3 is TGTGCCAGCAGCCGGGGACAGGGAGAAACCTACGAGCAGTACTTC. This codes for CASSRGQGETYEQYF.

J is TRBJ1-4 and V is TRBV7-2; 10 positions match TRBD1. V lost 7 bases, J lost 5 bases, and 13 bases stayed unmatched. Germline CDR1 and CDR2: SGHTA and FQGNSA. There are 17 residues in the CDR3. The CDR3 protein is CASTDRGPYEANEKLFF. The CDR3 nucleotides are TGTGCCAGCACCGACAGGGGGCCCTACGAGGCGAATGAAAAACTGTTTTTT.

The J gene is TRBJ1-1, the V gene TRBV7-8; 8 bases are a match to TRBD1. With V trimmed by 4 bases and J by 6 bases, 7 bases remained unmatched. The CDR3 totals 14 residues. Germline V CDR1 and CDR2: SGHVS, FQNEAQ. The chain's CDR3 is CASSSLAGGPEAFF. In nucleotides, the CDR3 is TGTGCCAGCAGCTCATTAGCAGGGGGCCCTGAAGCTTTCTTT.